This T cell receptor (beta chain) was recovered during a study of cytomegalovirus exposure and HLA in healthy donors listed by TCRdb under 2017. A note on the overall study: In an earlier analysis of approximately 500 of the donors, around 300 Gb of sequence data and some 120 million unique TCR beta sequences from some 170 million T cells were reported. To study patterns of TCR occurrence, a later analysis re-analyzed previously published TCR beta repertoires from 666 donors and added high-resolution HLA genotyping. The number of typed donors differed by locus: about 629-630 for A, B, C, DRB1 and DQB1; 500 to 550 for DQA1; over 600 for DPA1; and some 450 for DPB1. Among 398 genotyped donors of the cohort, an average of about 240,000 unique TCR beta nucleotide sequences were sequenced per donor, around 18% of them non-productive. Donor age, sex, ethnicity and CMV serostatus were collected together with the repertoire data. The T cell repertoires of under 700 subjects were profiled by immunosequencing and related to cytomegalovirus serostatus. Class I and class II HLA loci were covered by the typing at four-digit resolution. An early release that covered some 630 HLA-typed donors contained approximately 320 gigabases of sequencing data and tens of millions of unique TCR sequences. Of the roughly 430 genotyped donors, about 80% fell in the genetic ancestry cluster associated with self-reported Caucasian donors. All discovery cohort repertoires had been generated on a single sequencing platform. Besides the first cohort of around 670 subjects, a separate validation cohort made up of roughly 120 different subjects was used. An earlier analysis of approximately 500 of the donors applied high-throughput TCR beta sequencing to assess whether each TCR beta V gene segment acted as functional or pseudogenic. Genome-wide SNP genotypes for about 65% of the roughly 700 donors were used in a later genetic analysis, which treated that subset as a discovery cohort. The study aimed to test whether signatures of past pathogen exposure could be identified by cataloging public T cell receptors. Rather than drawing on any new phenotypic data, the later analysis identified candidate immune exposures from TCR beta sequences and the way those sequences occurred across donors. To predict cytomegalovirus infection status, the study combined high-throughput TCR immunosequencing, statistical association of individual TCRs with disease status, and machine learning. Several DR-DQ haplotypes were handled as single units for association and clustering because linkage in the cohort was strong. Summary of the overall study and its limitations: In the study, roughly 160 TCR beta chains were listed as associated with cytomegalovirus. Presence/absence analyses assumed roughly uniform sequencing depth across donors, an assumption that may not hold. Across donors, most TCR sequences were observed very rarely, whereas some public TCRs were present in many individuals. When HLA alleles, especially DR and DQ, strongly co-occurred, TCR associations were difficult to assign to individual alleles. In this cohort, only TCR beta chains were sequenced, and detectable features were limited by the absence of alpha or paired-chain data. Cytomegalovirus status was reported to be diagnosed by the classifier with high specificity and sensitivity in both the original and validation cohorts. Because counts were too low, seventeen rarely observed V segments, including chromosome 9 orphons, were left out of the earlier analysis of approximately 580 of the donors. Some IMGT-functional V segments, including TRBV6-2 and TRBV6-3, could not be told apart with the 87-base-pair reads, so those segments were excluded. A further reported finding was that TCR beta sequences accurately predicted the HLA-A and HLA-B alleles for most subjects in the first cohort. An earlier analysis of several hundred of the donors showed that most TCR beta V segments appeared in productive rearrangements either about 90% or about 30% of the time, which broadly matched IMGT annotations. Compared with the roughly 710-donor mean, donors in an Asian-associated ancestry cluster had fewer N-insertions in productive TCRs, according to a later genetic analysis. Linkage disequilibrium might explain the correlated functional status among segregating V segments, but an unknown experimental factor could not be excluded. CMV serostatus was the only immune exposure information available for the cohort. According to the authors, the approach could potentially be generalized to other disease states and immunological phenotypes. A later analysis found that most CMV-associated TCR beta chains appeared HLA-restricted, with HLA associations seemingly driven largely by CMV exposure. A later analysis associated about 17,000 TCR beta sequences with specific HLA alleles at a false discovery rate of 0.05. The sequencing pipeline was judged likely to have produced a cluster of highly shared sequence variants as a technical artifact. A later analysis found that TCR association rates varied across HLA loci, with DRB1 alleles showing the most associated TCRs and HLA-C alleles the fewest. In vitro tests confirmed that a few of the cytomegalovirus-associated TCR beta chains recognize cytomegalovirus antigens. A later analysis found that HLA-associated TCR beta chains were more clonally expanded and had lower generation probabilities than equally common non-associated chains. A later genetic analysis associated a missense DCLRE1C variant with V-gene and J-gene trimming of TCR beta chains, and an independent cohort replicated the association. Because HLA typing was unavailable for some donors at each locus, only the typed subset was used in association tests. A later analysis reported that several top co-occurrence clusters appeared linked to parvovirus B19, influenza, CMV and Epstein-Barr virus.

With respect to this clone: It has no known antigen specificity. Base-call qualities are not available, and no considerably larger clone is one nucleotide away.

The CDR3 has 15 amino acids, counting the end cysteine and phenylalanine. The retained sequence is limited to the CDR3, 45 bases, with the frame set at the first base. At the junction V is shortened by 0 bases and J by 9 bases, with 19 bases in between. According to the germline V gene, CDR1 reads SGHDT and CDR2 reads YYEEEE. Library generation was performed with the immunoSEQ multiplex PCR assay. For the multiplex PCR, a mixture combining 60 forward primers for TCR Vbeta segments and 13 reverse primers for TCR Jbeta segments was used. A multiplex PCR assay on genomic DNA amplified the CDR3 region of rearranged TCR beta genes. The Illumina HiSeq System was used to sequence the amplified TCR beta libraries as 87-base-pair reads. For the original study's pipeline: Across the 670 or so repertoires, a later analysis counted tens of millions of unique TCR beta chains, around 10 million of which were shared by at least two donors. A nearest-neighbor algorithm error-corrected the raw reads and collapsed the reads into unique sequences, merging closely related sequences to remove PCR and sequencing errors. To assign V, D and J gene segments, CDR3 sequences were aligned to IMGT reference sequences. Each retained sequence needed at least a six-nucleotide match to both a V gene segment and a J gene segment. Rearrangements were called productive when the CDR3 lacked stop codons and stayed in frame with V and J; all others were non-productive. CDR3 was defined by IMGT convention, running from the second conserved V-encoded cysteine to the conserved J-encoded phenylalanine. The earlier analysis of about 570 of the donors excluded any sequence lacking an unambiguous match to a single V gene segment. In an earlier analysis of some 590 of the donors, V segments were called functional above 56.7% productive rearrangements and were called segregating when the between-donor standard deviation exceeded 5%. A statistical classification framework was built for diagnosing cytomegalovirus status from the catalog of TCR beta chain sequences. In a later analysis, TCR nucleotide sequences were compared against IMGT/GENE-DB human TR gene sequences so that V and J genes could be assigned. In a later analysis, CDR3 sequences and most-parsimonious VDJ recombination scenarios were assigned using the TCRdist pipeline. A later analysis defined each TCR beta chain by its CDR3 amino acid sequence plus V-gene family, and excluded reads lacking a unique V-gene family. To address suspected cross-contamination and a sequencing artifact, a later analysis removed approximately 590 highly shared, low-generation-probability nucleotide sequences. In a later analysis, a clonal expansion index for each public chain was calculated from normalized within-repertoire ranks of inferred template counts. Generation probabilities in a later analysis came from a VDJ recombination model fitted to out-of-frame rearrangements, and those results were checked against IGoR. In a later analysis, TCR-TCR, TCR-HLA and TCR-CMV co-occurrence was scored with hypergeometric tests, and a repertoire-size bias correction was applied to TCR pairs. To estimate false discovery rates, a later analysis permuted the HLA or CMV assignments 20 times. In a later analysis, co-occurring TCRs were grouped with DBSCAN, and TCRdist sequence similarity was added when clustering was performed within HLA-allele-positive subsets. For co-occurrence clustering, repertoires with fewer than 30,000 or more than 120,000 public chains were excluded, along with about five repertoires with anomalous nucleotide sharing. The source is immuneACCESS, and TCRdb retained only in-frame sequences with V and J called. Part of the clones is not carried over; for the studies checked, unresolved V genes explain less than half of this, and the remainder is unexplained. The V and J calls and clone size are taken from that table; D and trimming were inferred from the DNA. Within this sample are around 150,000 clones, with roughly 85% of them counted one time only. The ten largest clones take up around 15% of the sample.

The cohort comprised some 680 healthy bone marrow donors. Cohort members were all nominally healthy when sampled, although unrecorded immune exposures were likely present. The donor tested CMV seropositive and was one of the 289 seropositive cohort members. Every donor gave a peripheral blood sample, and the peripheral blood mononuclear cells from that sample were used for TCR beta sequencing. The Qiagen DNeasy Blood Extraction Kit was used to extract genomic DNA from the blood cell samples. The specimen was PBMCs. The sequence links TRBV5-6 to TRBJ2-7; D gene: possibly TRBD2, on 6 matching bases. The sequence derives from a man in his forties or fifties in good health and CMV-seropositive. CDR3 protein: CASSLGAGRAEGQYF. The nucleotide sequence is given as TGTGCCAGCAGCTTGGGAGCGGGTCGGGCGGAAGGGCAGTACTTC.